These T cell receptor beta chains were read from a single sample in a study of patients and donors after allogeneic stem cell transplantation. TCRdb fed the RT-PCR reads into MiXCR, producing one record per CDR3 protein. The data show around 90,000 distinct CDR3 sequences, about 48% seen once. Specimen: blood, either unsorted or a sorted T cell fraction (not recorded which). Receptors were obtained from a human donor who was either an allogeneic HSCT recipient or a stem cell or donor lymphocyte infusion donor (not recorded which). It is not recorded whose cells these are; they may come from a transplant donor. CDR3s include the opening cysteine and the closing phenylalanine or tryptophan. The order of the fields is J gene, V gene, CDR3 protein.

>TRBJ2-1|TRBV12-3/TRBV12-4
CASSLVGDFYNEQFF
>TRBJ1-4|TRBV4-3
CASSPTGTGDEKLFF
>TRBJ1-2|TRBV12-3/TRBV12-4
CASSPSGEGDYGYTF
>TRBJ2-2|TRBV4-3
CASSQTGLITGELFF
>TRBJ2-1|TRBV13
CASSSPGLAGAWANEQFF
>TRBJ1-6|TRBV12-3/TRBV12-4
CASRPGQLLNSPLHF
>TRBJ1-5|TRBV6-2/TRBV6-3
CASSSIGNQPQHF
>TRBJ1-1|TRBV10-3
CAITQNEGMATFF
>TRBJ1-2|TRBV14
CASSQDRTPYGYTF
>TRBJ2-7|TRBV6-2/TRBV6-3
CASSYFYYEQYF
>TRBJ1-1|TRBV12-3/TRBV12-4
CASSPTVLPNTEAFF
>TRBJ1-6|TRBV28
CASSPAGTGYNSPLHF
>TRBJ2-7|TRBV4-1
CASSQDGTGVTGVQYF
>TRBJ1-5|TRBV12-3/TRBV12-4
CASSKQGGNQPQHF
>TRBJ2-7|TRBV29-1
CSVAQGQAPYEQYF
>TRBJ1-2|TRBV3-1
CASSQAVLHGYTF
>TRBJ2-7|TRBV4-1
CASSQDRHEQYF
>TRBJ2-3|TRBV4-3
CASSQRQPTSTDTQYF
>TRBJ1-2|TRBV6-6
CASSSAGQVYGYTF
>TRBJ1-3|TRBV7-2
CASSGNNPGNTIYF
>TRBJ1-1|TRBV5-6
CASSRLGNSNTEAFF
>TRBJ1-2|TRBV6-5
CASSTGLRHYGYTF
>TRBJ2-7|TRBV6-1
CASSEAALALYEQYF
>TRBJ1-4|TRBV7-2
CASSLEGWNEKLFF
>TRBJ1-1|TRBV2
CASSEFNGGRTEAFF
>TRBJ2-1|TRBV5-1
CASSFIAGYYNEQFF
>TRBJ2-1|TRBV12-3/TRBV12-4
CASSLTSGSGSEQFF
>TRBJ1-6|TRBV27
CASSLQGRQGNSPLHF
>TRBJ1-2|TRBV28
CASSGRTMGYTF
>TRBJ2-4|TRBV28
CASSLHQGTLAKNIQYF
>TRBJ1-3|TRBV11-2
CASSVDRAFSGNTIYF
>TRBJ1-2|TRBV20-1
CSASSGTGGGYTF
>TRBJ2-3|TRBV7-9
CAGSRGRRWDTQYF
>TRBJ1-1|TRBV11-2
CASRSDPNTEAFF
>TRBJ1-5|TRBV28
CASSPSGRDDQPQHF
>TRBJ1-5|TRBV2
CASRGIHDQPQHF
>TRBJ1-6|TRBV10-3
CATAWEGRSPLHF
>TRBJ1-2|TRBV6-5
CASSYSSIRDRPNYGYTF
>TRBJ2-7|TRBV10-3
CAIRGQGSYEQYF
>TRBJ1-1|TRBV2
CASRVQNTEAFF